This T cell receptor beta chain appears in the sequencing data of a study of cytomegalovirus exposure and HLA in healthy donors. Study-level points and caveats: Researchers counted around 150 TCR beta chains as cytomegalovirus-associated. The study found most TCR sequences rare, yet found some public TCRs in many donors. In the 120 validation repertoires, approximately 93% of cluster scores exceeded 0, per a later analysis.

The validation cohort, a group of 120 subjects, included the donors and was separate from the approximately 650-subject first cohort. Profiling relied on immunoSEQ multiplex PCR, and the TCRdb table lists in-frame clones only, not all of them. In the table there are fewer than 100,000 clones, just over 90% of which are singletons. Trimming pared 1 base from V and 3 bases from J, leaving 10 bases between. The CDR3 is 13 amino acids. Germline V gives CDR1 GTSNPN, CDR2 SVGIG (reference sequence). Worth noting for this clone: Its target is not known.

The chain couples TRBV30 to TRBJ2-7, with D perhaps matching TRBD2 (6 bases). The sequenced material came from PBMCs. The source of this sequence is a man aged 30-40 years in good health and CMV-seronegative. DNA of the CDR3: TGTGCCTGGAGTGCCCGGGGGTACTACGAGCAGTACTTC. Protein: CAWSARGYYEQYF.